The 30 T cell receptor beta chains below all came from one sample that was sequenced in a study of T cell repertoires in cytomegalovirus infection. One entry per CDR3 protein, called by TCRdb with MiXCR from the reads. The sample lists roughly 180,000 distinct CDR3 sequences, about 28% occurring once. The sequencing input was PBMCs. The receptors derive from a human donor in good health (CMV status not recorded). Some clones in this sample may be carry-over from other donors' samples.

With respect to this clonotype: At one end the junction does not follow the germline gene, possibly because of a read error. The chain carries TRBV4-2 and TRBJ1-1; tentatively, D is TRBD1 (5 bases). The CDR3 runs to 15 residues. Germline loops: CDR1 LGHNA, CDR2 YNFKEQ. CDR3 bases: TGTGTCAGCAGCCAAGTAAGTCAGGGAGACACTGAAGCTTTCTTT. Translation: CVSSQVSQGDTEAFF.

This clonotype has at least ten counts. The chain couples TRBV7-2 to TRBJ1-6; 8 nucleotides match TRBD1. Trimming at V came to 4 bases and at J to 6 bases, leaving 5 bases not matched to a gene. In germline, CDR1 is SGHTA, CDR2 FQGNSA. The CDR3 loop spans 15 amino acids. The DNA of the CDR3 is TGTGCCAGCAGCTCGACAGGGGTCAGTAATTCACCCCTCCACTTT. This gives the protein CASSSTGVSNSPLHF.

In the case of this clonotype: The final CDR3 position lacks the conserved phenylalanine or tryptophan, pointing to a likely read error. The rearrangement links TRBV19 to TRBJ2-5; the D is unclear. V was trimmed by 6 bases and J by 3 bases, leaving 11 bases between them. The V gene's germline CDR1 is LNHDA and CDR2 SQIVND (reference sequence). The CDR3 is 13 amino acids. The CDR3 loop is CASRGTSKETQYY. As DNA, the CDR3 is TGTGCCAGTAGAGGCACCTCAAAAGAGACCCAGTACTAC.

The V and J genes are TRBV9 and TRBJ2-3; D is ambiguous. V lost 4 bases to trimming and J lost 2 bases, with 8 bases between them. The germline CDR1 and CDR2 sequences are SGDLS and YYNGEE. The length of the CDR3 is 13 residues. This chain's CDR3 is CASSFRFTDTQYF. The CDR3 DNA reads TGTGCCAGCAGCTTCCGATTCACAGATACGCAGTATTTT.

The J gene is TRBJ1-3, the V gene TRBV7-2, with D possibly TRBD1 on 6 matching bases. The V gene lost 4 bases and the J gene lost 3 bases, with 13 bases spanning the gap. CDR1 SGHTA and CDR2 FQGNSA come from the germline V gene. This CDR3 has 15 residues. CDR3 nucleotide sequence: TGTGCCAGCAGCTCCCCCACAGGGCATGGAAACACCATATATTTT. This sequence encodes CASSSPTGHGNTIYF.

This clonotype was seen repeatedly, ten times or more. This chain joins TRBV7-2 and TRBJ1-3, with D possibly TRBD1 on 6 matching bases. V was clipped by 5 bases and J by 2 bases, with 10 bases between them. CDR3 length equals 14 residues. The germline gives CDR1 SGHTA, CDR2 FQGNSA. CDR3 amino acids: CASSPGQPGNTIYF. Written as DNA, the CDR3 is TGTGCCAGCAGCCCCGGACAGCCTGGAAACACCATATATTTT.

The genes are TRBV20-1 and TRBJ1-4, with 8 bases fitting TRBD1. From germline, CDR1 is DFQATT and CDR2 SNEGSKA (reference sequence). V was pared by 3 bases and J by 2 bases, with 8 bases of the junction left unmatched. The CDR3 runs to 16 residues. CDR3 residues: CSASQGAEVTNEKLFF. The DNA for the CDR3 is TGCAGTGCTAGCCAGGGGGCGGAGGTCACTAATGAAAAACTGTTTTTT.

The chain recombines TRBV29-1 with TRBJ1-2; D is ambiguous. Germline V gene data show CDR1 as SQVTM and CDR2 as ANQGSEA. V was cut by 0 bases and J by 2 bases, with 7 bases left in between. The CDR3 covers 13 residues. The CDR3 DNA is TGCAGCGTTGAAGATAAAGGGAACTATGGCTACACCTTC. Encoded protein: CSVEDKGNYGYTF. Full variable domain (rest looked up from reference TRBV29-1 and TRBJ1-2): SAVISQKPSRDICQRGTSLTIQCQVDSQVTMMFWYRQQPGQSLTLIATANQGSEATYESGFVIDKFPISRPNLTFSTLTVSNMSPEDSSIYLCSVEDKGNYGYTFGSGTRLTVV.

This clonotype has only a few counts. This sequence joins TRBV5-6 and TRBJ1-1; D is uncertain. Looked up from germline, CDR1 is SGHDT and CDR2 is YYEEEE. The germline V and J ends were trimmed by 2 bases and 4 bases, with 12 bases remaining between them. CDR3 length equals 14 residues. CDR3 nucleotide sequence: TGTGCCAGCAGCTTCGGGGTGGGCGGCACTGAAGCTTTCTTT. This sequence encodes CASSFGVGGTEAFF.

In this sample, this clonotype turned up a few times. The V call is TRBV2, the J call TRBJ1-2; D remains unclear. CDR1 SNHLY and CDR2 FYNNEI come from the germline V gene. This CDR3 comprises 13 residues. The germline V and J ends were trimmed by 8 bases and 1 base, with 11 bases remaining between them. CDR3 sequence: CASGRALNYGYTF. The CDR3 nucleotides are TGTGCCAGCGGCCGGGCCCTTAACTATGGCTACACCTTC.

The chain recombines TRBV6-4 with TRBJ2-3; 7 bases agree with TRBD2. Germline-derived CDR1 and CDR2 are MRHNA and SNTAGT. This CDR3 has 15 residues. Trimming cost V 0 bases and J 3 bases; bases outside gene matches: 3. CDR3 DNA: TGTGCCAGCAGTGACTCGGGCGGGGGAACAGATACGCAGTATTTT. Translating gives CASSDSGGGTDTQYF.

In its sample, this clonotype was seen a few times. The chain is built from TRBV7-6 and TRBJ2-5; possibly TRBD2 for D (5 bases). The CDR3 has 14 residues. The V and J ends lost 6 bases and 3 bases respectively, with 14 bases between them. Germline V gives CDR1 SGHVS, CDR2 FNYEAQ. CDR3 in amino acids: CASSRVPREETQYF. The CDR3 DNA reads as TGTGCCAGCAGTCGAGTGCCGAGGGAAGAGACCCAGTACTTC.

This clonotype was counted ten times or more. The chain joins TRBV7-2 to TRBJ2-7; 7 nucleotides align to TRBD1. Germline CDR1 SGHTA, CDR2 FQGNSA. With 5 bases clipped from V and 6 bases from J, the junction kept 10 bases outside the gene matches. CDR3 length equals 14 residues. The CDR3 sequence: CASSRPGQLFEQYF. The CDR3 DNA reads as TGTGCCAGCAGCAGGCCGGGACAGCTTTTCGAGCAGTACTTC.

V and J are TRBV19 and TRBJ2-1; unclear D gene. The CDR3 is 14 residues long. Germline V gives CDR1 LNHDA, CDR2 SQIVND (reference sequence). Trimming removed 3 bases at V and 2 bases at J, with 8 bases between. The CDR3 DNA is TGTGCCAGTAGTATTGCCAGCACCTACAATGAGCAGTTCTTC. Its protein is CASSIASTYNEQFF.

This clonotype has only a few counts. This CDR3 is CASSLDRARQSKRETQYF. CDR3 nucleotides: TGTGCCAGCAGCTTAGATAGGGCCCGACAGTCCAAAAGGGAGACCCAGTACTTC. J is TRBJ2-5 and V is TRBV11-2, with D possibly matching TRBD1 (5 bases). The ends were cut back, 0 bases at V and 5 bases at J, with 22 bases in the middle. Germline V CDR1 and CDR2: SGHAT, FQNNGV. The CDR3 covers 18 residues.

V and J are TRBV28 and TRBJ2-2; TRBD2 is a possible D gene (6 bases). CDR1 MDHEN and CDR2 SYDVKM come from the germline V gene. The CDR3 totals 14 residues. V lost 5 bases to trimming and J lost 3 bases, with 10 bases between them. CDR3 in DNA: TGTGCCAGCAGTGCCGGGGGATACACCGGGGAGCTGTTTTTT. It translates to CASSAGGYTGELFF. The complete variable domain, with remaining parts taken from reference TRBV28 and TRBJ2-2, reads DVKVTQSSRYLVKRTGEKVFLECVQDMDHENMFWYRQDPGLGLRLIYFSYDVKMKEKGDIPEGYSVSREKKERFSLILESASTNQTSMYLCASSAGGYTGELFFGEGSRLTVL.

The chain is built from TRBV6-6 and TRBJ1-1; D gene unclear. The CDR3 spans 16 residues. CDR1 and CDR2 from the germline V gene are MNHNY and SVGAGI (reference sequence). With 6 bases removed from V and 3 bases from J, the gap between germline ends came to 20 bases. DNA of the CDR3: TGTGCCAGCAGAATCCCCGGACGGGCTTTTGACACTGAAGCTTTCTTT. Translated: CASRIPGRAFDTEAFF.

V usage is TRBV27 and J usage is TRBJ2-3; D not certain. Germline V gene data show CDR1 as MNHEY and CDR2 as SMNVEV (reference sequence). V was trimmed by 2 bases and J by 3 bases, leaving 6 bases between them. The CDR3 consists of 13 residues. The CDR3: CASSLRLTDTQYF. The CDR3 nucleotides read TGTGCCAGCAGTTTAAGGTTGACAGATACGCAGTATTTT.

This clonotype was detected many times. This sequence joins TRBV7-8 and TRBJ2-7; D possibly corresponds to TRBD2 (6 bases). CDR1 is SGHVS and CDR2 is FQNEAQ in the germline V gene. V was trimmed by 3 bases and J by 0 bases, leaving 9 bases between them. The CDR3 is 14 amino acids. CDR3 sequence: CASSFSGNSYEQYF. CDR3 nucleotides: TGTGCCAGCAGCTTTAGCGGAAACTCCTACGAGCAGTACTTC.

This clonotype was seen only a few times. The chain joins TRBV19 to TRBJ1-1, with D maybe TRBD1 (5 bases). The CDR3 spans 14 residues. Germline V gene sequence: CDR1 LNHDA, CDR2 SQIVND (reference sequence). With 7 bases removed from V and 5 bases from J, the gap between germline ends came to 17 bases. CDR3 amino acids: CASTRVLGETEAFF. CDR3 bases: TGTGCCAGTACCCGAGTGTTAGGGGAAACTGAAGCTTTCTTT. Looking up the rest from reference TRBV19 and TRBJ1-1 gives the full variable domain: DGGITQSPKYLFRKEGQNVTLSCEQNLNHDAMYWYRQDPGQGLRLIYYSQIVNDFQKGDIAEGYSVSREKKESFPLTVTSAQKNPTAFYLCASTRVLGETEAFFGQGTRLTVV.

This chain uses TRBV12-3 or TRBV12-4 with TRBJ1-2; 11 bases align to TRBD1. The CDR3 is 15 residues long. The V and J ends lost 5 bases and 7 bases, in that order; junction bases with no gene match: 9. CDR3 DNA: TGTGCCAGCAGTCCGGAATCCGGGACAGGGGGTGGCTACACCTTC. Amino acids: CASSPESGTGGGYTF.

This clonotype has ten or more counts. CDR3 DNA sequence: TGTGCCAGCAGTTTAGACAGGACAAGGGAGACCCAGTACTTC. The encoded protein is CASSLDRTRETQYF. The chain links TRBV12-3 or TRBV12-4 to TRBJ2-5, with a possible D match to TRBD1 (5 bases). The CDR3 loop spans 14 amino acids. V lost 1 base to trimming and J lost 5 bases, with 11 bases between them.

CDR3 in DNA: TGTGCCAGCAGCTTAGTACTAGGGGGATACGAGCAGTACTTC. It specifies CASSLVLGGYEQYF. The rearrangement uses TRBV7-2 and TRBJ2-7; TRBD1 is a possible D gene (6 bases). Trimming took 1 base from V and 4 from J, leaving 11 bases between them. Germline CDR1 reads SGHTA; CDR2 reads FQGNSA. The CDR3 covers 14 residues.

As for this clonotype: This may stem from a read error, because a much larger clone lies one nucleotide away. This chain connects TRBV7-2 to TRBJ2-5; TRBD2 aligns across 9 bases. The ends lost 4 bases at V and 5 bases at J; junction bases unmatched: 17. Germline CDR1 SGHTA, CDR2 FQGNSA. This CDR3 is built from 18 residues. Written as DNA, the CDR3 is TGTGCCAGCAGCTCCCCCACCCGGGCGGGGGGGCTGGGGGAGACCCAGTACTTC. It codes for CASSSPTRAGGLGETQYF. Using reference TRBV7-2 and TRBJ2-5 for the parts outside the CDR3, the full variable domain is GAGVSQSPSNKVTEKGKDVELRCDPISGHTALYWYRQSLGQGLEFLIYFQGNSAPDKSGLPSDRFSAERTGGSVSTLTIQRTQQEDSAVYLCASSSPTRAGGLGETQYFGPGTRLLVL.

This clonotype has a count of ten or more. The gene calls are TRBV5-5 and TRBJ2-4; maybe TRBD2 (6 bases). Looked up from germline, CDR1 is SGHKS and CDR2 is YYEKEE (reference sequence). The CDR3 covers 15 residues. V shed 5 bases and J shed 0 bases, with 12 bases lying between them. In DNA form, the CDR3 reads TGTGCCAGCAGGGCCGGAGGGATAGCCAAAAACATTCAGTACTTC. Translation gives CASRAGGIAKNIQYF.

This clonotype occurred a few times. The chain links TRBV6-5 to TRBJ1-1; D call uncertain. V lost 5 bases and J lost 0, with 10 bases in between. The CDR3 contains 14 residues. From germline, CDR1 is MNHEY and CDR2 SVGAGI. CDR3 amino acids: CASSLQELNTEAFF. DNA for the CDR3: TGTGCCAGCAGTCTCCAGGAGTTGAACACTGAAGCTTTCTTT.

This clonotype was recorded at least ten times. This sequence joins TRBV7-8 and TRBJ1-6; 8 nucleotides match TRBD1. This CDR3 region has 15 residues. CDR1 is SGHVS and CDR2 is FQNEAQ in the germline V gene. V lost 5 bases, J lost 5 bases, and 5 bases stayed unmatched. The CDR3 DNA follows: TGTGCCAGCAGCCCGGGGACAGGCCATAATTCACCCCTCCACTTT. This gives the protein CASSPGTGHNSPLHF.

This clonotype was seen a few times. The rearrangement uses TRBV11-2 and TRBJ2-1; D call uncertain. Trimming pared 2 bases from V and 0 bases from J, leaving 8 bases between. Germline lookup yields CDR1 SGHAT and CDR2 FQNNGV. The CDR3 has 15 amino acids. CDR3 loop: CASSLQILSYNEQFF. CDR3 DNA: TGTGCCAGCAGCTTACAGATTCTCTCCTACAATGAGCAGTTCTTC.

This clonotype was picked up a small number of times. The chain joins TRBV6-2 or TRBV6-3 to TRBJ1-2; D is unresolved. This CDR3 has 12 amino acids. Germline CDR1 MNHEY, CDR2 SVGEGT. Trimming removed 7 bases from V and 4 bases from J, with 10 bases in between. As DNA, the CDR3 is TGTGCCAGCACCTCCACCACCTATGGCTACACCTTC. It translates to CASTSTTYGYTF.

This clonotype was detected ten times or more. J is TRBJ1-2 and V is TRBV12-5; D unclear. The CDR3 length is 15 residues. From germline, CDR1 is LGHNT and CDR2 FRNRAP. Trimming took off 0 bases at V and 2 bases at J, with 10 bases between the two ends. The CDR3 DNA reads TGTGCTAGTGGTTTGGTCCTGGGAAGGAACTATGGCTACACCTTC. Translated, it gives CASGLVLGRNYGYTF.